The 19 T cell receptor beta chains below all came from one sample that was sequenced in a study of vaccination effects on CD4 cells after COVID-19. Within the ViraFEST assay, antigen-specific CD4+ T cells underwent expansion with viral peptide pools prior to sequencing. Once cultured for 10 to 11 days, the cells underwent separation to obtain CD4+ T cells. Absence of prior SARS-CoV-2 infection characterized the vaccine recipients, who showed negative nucleocapsid antibodies. Antigen specificity for these receptors is unknown. Libraries were prepared by immunoSEQ multiplex PCR; TCRdb keeps only in-frame clonotypes and omits some of them. The data show fewer than 30,000 clones, under 75% seen once. The source was CD4+ T cells from PBMCs cultured with HCoV-OC43 spike peptides, collected before COVID-19 vaccination. Noted subset: HCoV-OC43 spike overlapping peptide pool stimulation. The receptors stem from a human donor who received a COVID-19 vaccine.

This chain joins TRBV6-5 and TRBJ2-7; 9 nucleotides align to TRBD1. The CDR3 is made up of 15 amino acids. The germline gives CDR1 MNHEY, CDR2 SVGAGI. V was pared by 6 bases and J by 4 bases, with 10 bases of the junction left unmatched. The CDR3 loop reads CASRITGTGRYEQYF. The CDR3 nucleotides read TGTGCCAGCAGAATTACCGGGACAGGGAGGTACGAGCAGTACTTC.

The chain links TRBV10-3 to TRBJ2-1; D unresolved. The CDR3 is 15 amino acids. The V end was cut by 6 bases, the J end by 7 bases, with 19 bases between. Germline V gene sequence: CDR1 ENHRY, CDR2 SYGVKD. Here the CDR3 reads CAIRGAQPAPNEQFF. As DNA, the CDR3 is TGTGCCATCAGGGGTGCTCAGCCGGCCCCAAATGAGCAGTTCTTC.

The genes are TRBV5-5 and TRBJ2-3, with 13 bases identical to TRBD2. Per germline, CDR1 SGHKS and CDR2 YYEKEE (reference sequence). V dropped 4 bases and J dropped 3; count of bases not matched to a gene: 5. The CDR3 is 16 amino acids. The CDR3 sequence is CASSRTSGRGTDTQYF. The CDR3 DNA follows: TGTGCCAGCAGCCGGACTAGCGGGAGAGGGACAGATACGCAGTATTTT.

The rearrangement links TRBV5-1 to TRBJ1-2; 7 positions match TRBD1. Germline V gene lookup returns CDR1 SGHRS and CDR2 YFSETQ. The CDR3 totals 15 residues. With V trimmed by 0 bases and J by 0 bases, 2 bases remained unmatched. Here the CDR3 DNA reads TGCGCCAGCAGCTTGGACAGGGGATCTAACTATGGCTACACCTTC. Amino acid sequence: CASSLDRGSNYGYTF.

This sequence joins TRBV2 and TRBJ2-7; tentative D call: TRBD1 (6 bases). The germline V gene encodes CDR1 SNHLY and CDR2 FYNNEI. The V end was cut by 3 bases, the J end by 0 bases, with 15 bases between. The CDR3 loop spans 16 amino acids. The CDR3 sequence: CASSDPGADSSYEQYF. The CDR3, as DNA: TGTGCCAGCAGTGACCCCGGGGCGGACAGCTCCTACGAGCAGTACTTC.

The chain recombines TRBV12-5 with TRBJ1-5; weak D call: TRBD1 (5 bases). Trimming shortened V by 6 bases and J by 3 bases, and 12 bases separated the two germline ends. Germline CDR1 is LGHNT and CDR2 is FRNRAP. The CDR3 is 14 residues long. The CDR3 loop is CASGRTGPNQPQHF. The CDR3 coding sequence is TGTGCTAGTGGGAGAACAGGTCCCAATCAGCCCCAGCATTTT.

The chain carries TRBV5-1 and TRBJ1-2; possible D gene TRBD1, 5 bases. Deletions cut 0 bases from V and 5 bases from J, with 14 bases between. The germline V gene has CDR1 SGHRS and CDR2 YFSETQ. This CDR3 is 15 amino acids long. The CDR3 DNA reads TGCGCCAGCAGCTTGGGAGACGGTGGGGGTTATGGCTACACCTTC. Translation: CASSLGDGGGYGYTF. The full variable domain, completed using reference TRBV5-1 and TRBJ1-2, is KAGVTQTPRYLIKTRGQQVTLSCSPISGHRSVSWYQQTPGQGLQFLFEYFSETQRNKGNFPGRFSGRQFSNSRSEMNVSTLELGDSALYLCASSLGDGGGYGYTFGSGTRLTVV.

The chain recombines TRBV25-1 with TRBJ1-4; D gene unclear. CDR1 and CDR2 (germline): MGHDK, SYGVNS. Trimming took 3 bases from V and 8 from J, leaving 13 bases between them. CDR3 length equals 14 residues. The CDR3 DNA is TGTGCCAGCAGTGAGGCGGCGGGGAGCGAAAAACTGTTTTTT. Protein: CASSEAAGSEKLFF.

The rearrangement joins TRBV4-1 to TRBJ1-1; D gene ambiguous. The length of the CDR3 is 14 residues. Germline CDR1 and CDR2: MGHRA and YSYEKL. With 0 bases removed from V and 1 base from J, the gap between germline ends came to 6 bases. Written as DNA, the CDR3 is TGCGCCAGCAGCCAAGAAGGGTGGAACACTGAAGCTTTCTTT. Amino acids: CASSQEGWNTEAFF.

The chain employs TRBV7-9 and TRBJ2-7; either TRBD1 or TRBD2 may supply D (5 bases each). Trimming cost V 4 bases and J 1 base, with 11 bases left between them. The CDR3 contains 14 residues. Germline V lookup: CDR1 SEHNR, CDR2 FQNEAQ (reference sequence). The CDR3 DNA reads as TGTGCCAGCAGCTCGGGACGGATGTCCTACGAGCAGTACTTC. Its translation: CASSSGRMSYEQYF.

The chain couples TRBV5-1 to TRBJ1-4; D is ambiguous. CDR1 is SGHRS, CDR2 YFSETQ, per germline. Trimming shortened V by 1 base and J by 5 bases, and 9 bases separated the two germline ends. The length of the CDR3 is 14 residues. Here the CDR3 reads CASSLSVGNEKLFF. The CDR3 region has the DNA TGCGCCAGCAGCTTGTCGGTCGGAAATGAAAAACTGTTTTTT. The whole variable domain, remainder taken from reference TRBV5-1 and TRBJ1-4, is KAGVTQTPRYLIKTRGQQVTLSCSPISGHRSVSWYQQTPGQGLQFLFEYFSETQRNKGNFPGRFSGRQFSNSRSEMNVSTLELGDSALYLCASSLSVGNEKLFFGSGTQLSVL.

The chain uses TRBV5-1 and TRBJ2-7; TRBD2 agrees at 7 bases. Germline CDR1 reads SGHRS; CDR2 reads YFSETQ. V shed 4 bases and J 4 bases; nucleotides not matched to a gene: 11. The length of the CDR3 is 15 residues. Here the CDR3 DNA reads TGCGCCAGCAGCCCCGCGGGCGGGAGTGGATACGAGCAGTACTTC. Amino acids: CASSPAGGSGYEQYF.

This clone appeared a single time. Here the CDR3 DNA reads TGTGCCAGCAGTTATTTGGCCTCGGACAGGGGACATAGCACAGATACGCAGTATTTT. Protein: CASSYLASDRGHSTDTQYF. The rearrangement links TRBV6-7 to TRBJ2-3; 9 bases fit TRBD1. TRBV6-7 counts as an open reading frame of uncertain function. With 3 bases clipped from V and 0 bases from J, the junction kept 13 bases outside the gene matches. CDR3 length: 19 residues.

The chain is built from TRBV11-3 and TRBJ2-1; 8 nucleotides match TRBD2. CDR3 length: 15 residues. The germline CDR1 and CDR2 sequences are SGHNT and YENEEA. Unmatched junction bases numbered 6, after V lost 0 bases and J lost 8 bases. CDR3 amino acids: CASSLDSGRGDEQFF. The CDR3 DNA reads as TGTGCCAGCAGCTTAGACAGCGGGAGAGGCGATGAGCAGTTCTTC. Full variable domain (rest looked up from reference TRBV11-3 and TRBJ2-1): EAGVVQSPRYKIIEKKQPVAFWCNPISGHNTLYWYLQNLGQGPELLIRYENEEAVDDSQLPKDRFSAERLKGVDSTLKIQPAELGDSAVYLCASSLDSGRGDEQFFGPGTRLTVL.

The chain recombines TRBV19 with TRBJ1-2, with 7 nucleotides matching TRBD1. Germline V gene sequence: CDR1 LNHDA, CDR2 SQIVND (reference sequence). V shed 6 bases, J shed 6 bases, and the junction held 16 bases outside the gene matches. The CDR3 is 16 residues long. The CDR3 is CASRRVGDRRLNGYTF. CDR3 bases: TGTGCCAGTAGAAGGGTGGGGGACAGAAGGCTTAATGGCTACACCTTC.

This chain's CDR3 is CASSLSAGGLLAKNIQYF. In DNA form, the CDR3 reads TGTGCCAGCAGCTTATCAGCGGGAGGGCTACTAGCCAAAAACATTCAGTACTTC. The chain has TRBV5-5 and TRBJ2-4; 10 bases align to TRBD2. Looked up from germline, CDR1 is SGHKS and CDR2 is YYEKEE (reference sequence). Trimming took 2 bases from V and 0 from J; bases not matched to a gene: 8. CDR3 length: 18 residues.

This clone was counted between two and nine times. V and J are TRBV6-5 and TRBJ1-2; D possibly corresponds to TRBD1 (6 bases). The CDR3 covers 14 residues. Looked up from germline, CDR1 is MNHEY and CDR2 is SVGAGI. V was clipped by 2 bases and J by 3 bases, with 10 bases between them. CDR3 loop: CASSYDRKDYGYTF. CDR3 DNA sequence: TGTGCCAGCAGTTACGACAGGAAGGACTATGGCTACACCTTC.

This clone was seen once. The rearrangement uses TRBV4-1 and TRBJ1-1; D uncertain. This CDR3 contains 14 residues. V dropped 4 bases and J dropped 1 base, with 10 bases sitting between them. Germline lookup yields CDR1 MGHRA and CDR2 YSYEKL. CDR3 nucleotides: TGCGCCAGCAGCCGACGTTCAGGGAACACTGAAGCTTTCTTT. Translation gives CASSRRSGNTEAFF.

This clone appeared a single time. The V call is TRBV19, the J call TRBJ2-1; 7 positions match TRBD2. The CDR3 has 14 residues. The germline V gene has CDR1 LNHDA and CDR2 SQIVND (reference sequence). Losses at the gene ends were 5 bases for V and 5 bases for J; bases not matched to a gene: 6. This CDR3 is CASSPGGSNNEQFF. CDR3 coding DNA: TGTGCCAGTAGTCCCGGGGGGTCAAACAATGAGCAGTTCTTC.